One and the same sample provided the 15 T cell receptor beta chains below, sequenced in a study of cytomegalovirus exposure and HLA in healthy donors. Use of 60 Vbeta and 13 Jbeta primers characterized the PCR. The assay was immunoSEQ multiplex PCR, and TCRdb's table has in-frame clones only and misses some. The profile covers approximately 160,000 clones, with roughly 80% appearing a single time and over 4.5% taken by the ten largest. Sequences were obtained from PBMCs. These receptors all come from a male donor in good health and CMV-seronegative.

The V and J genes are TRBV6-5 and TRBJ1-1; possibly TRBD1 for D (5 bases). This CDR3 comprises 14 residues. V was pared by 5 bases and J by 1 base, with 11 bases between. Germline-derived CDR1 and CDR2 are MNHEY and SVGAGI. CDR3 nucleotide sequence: TGTGCCAGCAGTCGGCCAGGGAAGAACACTGAAGCTTTCTTT. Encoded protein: CASSRPGKNTEAFF.

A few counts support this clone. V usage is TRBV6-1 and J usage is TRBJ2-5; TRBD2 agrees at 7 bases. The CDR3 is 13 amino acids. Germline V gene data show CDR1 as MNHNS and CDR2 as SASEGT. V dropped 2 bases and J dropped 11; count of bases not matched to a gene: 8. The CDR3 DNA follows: TGTGCCAGCAGTGAATCGGGGGAGGGAGAGCAGTACTTC. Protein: CASSESGEGEQYF.

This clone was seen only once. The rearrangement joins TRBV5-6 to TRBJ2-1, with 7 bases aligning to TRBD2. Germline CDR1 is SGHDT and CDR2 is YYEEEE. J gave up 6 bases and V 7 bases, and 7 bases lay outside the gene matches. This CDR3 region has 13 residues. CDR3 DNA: TGTGCCAGCGAAGGCGGGAGTATCAATGAGCAGTTCTTC. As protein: CASEGGSINEQFF.

In nucleotides, the CDR3 is TGTGCCAGCAGTTTTACGGGGGCTAGCGGGGGCTACGAGCAGTACTTC. It specifies CASSFTGASGGYEQYF. The chain joins TRBV28 to TRBJ2-7; 10 bases map to TRBD2. The CDR3 has 16 residues. The ends lost 3 bases at V and 3 bases at J; junction bases unmatched: 8. Germline V lookup: CDR1 MDHEN, CDR2 SYDVKM. Looking up the rest from reference TRBV28 and TRBJ2-7 gives the full variable domain: DVKVTQSSRYLVKRTGEKVFLECVQDMDHENMFWYRQDPGLGLRLIYFSYDVKMKEKGDIPEGYSVSREKKERFSLILESASTNQTSMYLCASSFTGASGGYEQYFGPGTRLTVT.

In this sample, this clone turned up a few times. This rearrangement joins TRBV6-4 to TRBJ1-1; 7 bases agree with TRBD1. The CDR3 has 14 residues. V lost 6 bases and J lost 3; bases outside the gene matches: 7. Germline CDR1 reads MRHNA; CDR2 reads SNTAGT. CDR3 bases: TGTGCCAGCAGAAACACCGACAGGGACACTGAAGCTTTCTTT. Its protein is CASRNTDRDTEAFF.

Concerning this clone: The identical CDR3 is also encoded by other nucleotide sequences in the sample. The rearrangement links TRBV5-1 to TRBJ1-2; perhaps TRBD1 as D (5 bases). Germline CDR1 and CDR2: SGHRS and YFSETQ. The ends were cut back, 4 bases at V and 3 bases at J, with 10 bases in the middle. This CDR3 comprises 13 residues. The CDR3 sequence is CASSAQGDYGYTF. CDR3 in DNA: TGCGCCAGCAGCGCCCAGGGTGACTATGGCTACACCTTC.

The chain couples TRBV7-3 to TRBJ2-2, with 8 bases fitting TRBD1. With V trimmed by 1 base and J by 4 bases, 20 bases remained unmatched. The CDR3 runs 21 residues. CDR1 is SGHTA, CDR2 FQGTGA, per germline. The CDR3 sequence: CASSLRGIYITRQGSTGELFF. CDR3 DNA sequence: TGTGCCAGCAGCTTAAGGGGGATATATATCACCCGACAGGGGTCCACCGGGGAGCTGTTTTTT.

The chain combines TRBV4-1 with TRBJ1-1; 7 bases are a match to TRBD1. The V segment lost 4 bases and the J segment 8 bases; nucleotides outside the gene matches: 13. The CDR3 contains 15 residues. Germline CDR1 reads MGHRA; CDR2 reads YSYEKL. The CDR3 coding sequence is TGCGCCAGCAGCCCGTCAGGGGGTTTGGTAGGAGAAGCTTTCTTT. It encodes CASSPSGGLVGEAFF.

CDR3 amino acids: CASSFPGGYNSPLHF. The CDR3 DNA is TGTGCCAGCAGTTTCCCAGGGGGTTATAATTCACCCCTCCACTTT. The chain recombines TRBV28 with TRBJ1-6, with 7 bases aligning to TRBD1. J gave up 4 bases and V 3 bases, and 3 bases lay outside the gene matches. In germline, CDR1 is MDHEN, CDR2 SYDVKM. The CDR3 runs 15 residues.

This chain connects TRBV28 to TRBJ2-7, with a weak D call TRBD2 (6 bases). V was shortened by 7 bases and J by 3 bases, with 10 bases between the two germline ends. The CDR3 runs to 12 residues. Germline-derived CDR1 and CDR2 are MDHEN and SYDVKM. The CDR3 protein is CASKLGGYEQYF. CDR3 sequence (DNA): TGTGCCAGCAAACTGGGGGGCTACGAGCAGTACTTC. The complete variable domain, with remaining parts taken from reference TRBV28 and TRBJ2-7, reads DVKVTQSSRYLVKRTGEKVFLECVQDMDHENMFWYRQDPGLGLRLIYFSYDVKMKEKGDIPEGYSVSREKKERFSLILESASTNQTSMYLCASKLGGYEQYFGPGTRLTVT.

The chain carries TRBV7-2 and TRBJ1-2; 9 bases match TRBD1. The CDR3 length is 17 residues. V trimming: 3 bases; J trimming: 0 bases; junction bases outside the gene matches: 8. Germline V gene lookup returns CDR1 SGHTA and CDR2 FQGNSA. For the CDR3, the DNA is TGTGCCAGCAGCTTGAGGGCAACAGGGGGCCCTAACTATGGCTACACCTTC. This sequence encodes CASSLRATGGPNYGYTF.

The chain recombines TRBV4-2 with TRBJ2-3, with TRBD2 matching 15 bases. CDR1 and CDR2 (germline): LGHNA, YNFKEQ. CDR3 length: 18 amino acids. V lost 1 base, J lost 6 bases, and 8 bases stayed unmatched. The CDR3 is CASSQAGTSGRRRDTQYF. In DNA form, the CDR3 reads TGTGCCAGCAGCCAAGCGGGGACTAGCGGGAGGAGGAGGGATACGCAGTATTTT.

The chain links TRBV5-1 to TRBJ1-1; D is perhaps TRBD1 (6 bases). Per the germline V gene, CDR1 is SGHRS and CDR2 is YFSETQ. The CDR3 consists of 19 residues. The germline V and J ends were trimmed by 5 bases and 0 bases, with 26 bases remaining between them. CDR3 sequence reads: CASRSMSLVRGPMNTEAFF. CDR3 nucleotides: TGCGCCAGCAGGAGCATGTCCTTGGTCAGGGGACCTATGAACACTGAAGCTTTCTTT. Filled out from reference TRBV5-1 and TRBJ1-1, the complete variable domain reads KAGVTQTPRYLIKTRGQQVTLSCSPISGHRSVSWYQQTPGQGLQFLFEYFSETQRNKGNFPGRFSGRQFSNSRSEMNVSTLELGDSALYLCASRSMSLVRGPMNTEAFFGQGTRLTVV.

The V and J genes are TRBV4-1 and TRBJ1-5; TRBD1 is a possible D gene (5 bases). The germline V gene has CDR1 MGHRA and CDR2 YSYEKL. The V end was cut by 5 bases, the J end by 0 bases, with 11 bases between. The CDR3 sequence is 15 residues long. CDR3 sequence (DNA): TGCGCCAGCAGCACGCGACAGTATAGCAATCAGCCCCAGCATTTT. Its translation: CASSTRQYSNQPQHF.

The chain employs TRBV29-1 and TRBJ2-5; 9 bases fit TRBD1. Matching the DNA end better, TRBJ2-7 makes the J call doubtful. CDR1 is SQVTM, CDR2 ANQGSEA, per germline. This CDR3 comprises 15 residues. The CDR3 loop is CSVEGPDRGPIEQYF. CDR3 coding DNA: TGCAGCGTTGAAGGCCCGGACAGGGGCCCTATCGAGCAGTACTTC.